This T cell receptor beta chain was observed in a study of Graves' ophthalmopathy and Graves' hyperthyroidism. The CDR3 is made up of 14 amino acids. The germline V gene encodes CDR1 LGHNA and CDR2 YSLEER. J was trimmed by 8 bases and V by 3 bases; bases with no gene match: 5. Scientists amplified the TCR beta CDR3 regions from RNA transcripts. HTBI primers served in a first-round RT-PCR, which a second-round multiplex PCR followed. TCRdb redid the calling of the multiplex PCR reads with MiXCR, one entry per CDR3 protein. The data contain over a million distinct CDR3 sequences, about 38% of them singletons.

J is TRBJ1-4 and V is TRBV4-3; TRBD1 aligns across 8 bases. This clonotype was obtained from an adult man with Graves' hyperthyroidism. Sequences were obtained from peripheral blood or thyroid tissue (not recorded which). DNA of the CDR3: TGCGCCAGCAGCCAGGACAGGGTGAAGGAAAAACTGTTTTTT. Amino acids: CASSQDRVKEKLFF.